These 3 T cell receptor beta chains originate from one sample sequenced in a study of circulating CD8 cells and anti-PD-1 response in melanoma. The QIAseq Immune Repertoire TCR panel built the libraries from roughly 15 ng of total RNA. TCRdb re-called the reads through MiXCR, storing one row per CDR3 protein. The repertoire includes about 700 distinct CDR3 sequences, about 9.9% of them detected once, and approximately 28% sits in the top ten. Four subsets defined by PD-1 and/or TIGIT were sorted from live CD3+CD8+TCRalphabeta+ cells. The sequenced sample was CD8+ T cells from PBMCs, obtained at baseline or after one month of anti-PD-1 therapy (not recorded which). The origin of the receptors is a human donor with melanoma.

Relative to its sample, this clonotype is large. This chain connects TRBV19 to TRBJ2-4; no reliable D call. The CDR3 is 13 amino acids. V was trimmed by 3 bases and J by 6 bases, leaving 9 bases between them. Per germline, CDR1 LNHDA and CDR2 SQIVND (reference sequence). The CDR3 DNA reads TGTGCCAGTAGTATCGCCATAAGAAACATTCAGTACTTC. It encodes CASSIAIRNIQYF.

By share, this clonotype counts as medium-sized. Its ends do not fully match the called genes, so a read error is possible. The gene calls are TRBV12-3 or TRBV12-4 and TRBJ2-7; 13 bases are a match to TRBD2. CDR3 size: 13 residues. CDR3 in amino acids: CASRDGTSGVGVF. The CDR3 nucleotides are TGTGCCAGCAGGGACGGGACTAGCGGGGTAGGGGTCTTC.

CDR3 sequence: CASSLGVYTGPPSYEQYF. CDR3 bases: TGTGCCAGCAGTTTAGGGGTCTATACAGGGCCCCCCTCCTACGAGCAGTACTTC. The gene calls are TRBV28 and TRBJ2-7; D may be TRBD1 (6 bases). This CDR3 has 18 residues. Trimming cost V 2 bases and J 0 bases, with 20 bases left between them. CDR1 is MDHEN and CDR2 is SYDVKM in the germline V gene.